The following is a TCR beta chain sequence with its context. Additional DNA sequences in this sample encode the identical CDR3. This entry is derived from a study of blood T cell repertoires in COVID-19. About the study: Sources were T cells, B-cell-depleted T cells, or PBMCs; the material itself was cDNA or gDNA.

V was pared by 5 bases and J by 2 bases, with 9 bases between. Germline CDR1 is SGHAT and CDR2 is FQNNGV. CDR3 length: 14 amino acids. Original methodology: The authors estimated nucleated cell counts from reference gene primer amplification. The repertoire was sequenced with immunoSEQ multiplex PCR; TCRdb's copy has only in-frame clones and lacks some. V and J calls and clone size follow that table, whereas D and trimming were derived from the DNA. The sample lists some 29,000 clones, approximately 88% occurring once. The chain employs TRBV11-2 and TRBJ2-2, with TRBD2 as a possible D gene (6 bases). The origin of this receptor is an elderly man with active COVID-19. Sample: peripheral blood. The CDR3 sequence is CASSRRGNTGELFF. In DNA form, the CDR3 reads TGTGCCAGCAGCCGGAGGGGAAACACCGGGGAGCTGTTTTTT.